Listed here are 29 T cell receptor beta chains from one sample, sequenced in a study of T cells of healthy individuals. One entry per CDR3 protein, called by TCRdb with MiXCR from the 5' RACE reads. The sample lists tens of thousands of distinct CDR3 sequences; under 15% were seen once. These receptors were taken from a human donor in good health.

This rearrangement joins TRBV5-1 to TRBJ2-1; TRBD2 matches at 12 bases. CDR1 SGHRS and CDR2 YFSETQ come from the germline V gene. The ends lost 1 base at V and 2 bases at J; junction bases unmatched: 4. The CDR3 runs to 17 residues. The CDR3: CASSLILAGGPYNEQFF. The CDR3 coding sequence is TGCGCCAGCAGCTTGATACTAGCGGGGGGACCCTACAATGAGCAGTTCTTC.

This clonotype was picked up a small number of times. The V gene is TRBV20-1, the J gene TRBJ2-7, with D perhaps matching TRBD2 (5 bases). In germline, CDR1 is DFQATT, CDR2 SNEGSKA (reference sequence). Trimming shortened V by 5 bases and J by 0 bases, and 11 bases separated the two germline ends. There are 13 residues in the CDR3. Here the CDR3 reads CSARRRSSYEQYF. CDR3 sequence (DNA): TGCAGTGCTCGACGGAGGAGCTCCTACGAGCAGTACTTC.

This clonotype occurred a few times. The rearrangement links TRBV4-2 to TRBJ1-2, with D uncertain. The ends were cut back, 4 bases at V and 6 bases at J, with 9 bases in the middle. Germline CDR1 is LGHNA and CDR2 is YNFKEQ. The CDR3 sequence is 12 residues long. CDR3 sequence reads: CASSLGLDGYTF. CDR3 sequence (DNA): TGTGCCAGCAGCCTAGGTTTAGATGGCTACACCTTC.

The chain combines TRBV10-3 with TRBJ1-2; D ambiguous. Trimming took 8 bases from V and 12 from J, leaving 13 bases between them. CDR3 size: 10 residues. Germline V CDR1 and CDR2: ENHRY, SYGVKD. CDR3 in amino acids: CAILPDQNTF. Written as DNA, the CDR3 is TGTGCCATCCTCCCCGACCAGAACACCTTC.

This clonotype occurred many times. The CDR3 DNA reads as TGCAGTGCGGGCCAGGGGGTCTACGAGCAGTACTTC. It translates to CSAGQGVYEQYF. This rearrangement joins TRBV20-1 to TRBJ2-7; TRBD1 agrees at 7 bases. The ends lost 6 bases at V and 3 bases at J; junction bases unmatched: 5. This CDR3 is built from 12 residues. Germline V CDR1 and CDR2: DFQATT, SNEGSKA (reference sequence).

This clonotype was counted between two and nine times. V and J are TRBV2 and TRBJ2-1, with 9 bases matching TRBD2. CDR3 length: 14 residues. CDR1 SNHLY and CDR2 FYNNEI come from the germline V gene. V was pared by 6 bases and J by 2 bases, with 2 bases of the junction left unmatched. CDR3 nucleotides: TGTGCCAGCAGCTTAGCGGGGGCCTACAATGAGCAGTTCTTC. It yields the protein CASSLAGAYNEQFF.

This clonotype was seen at least ten times. The chain couples TRBV20-1 to TRBJ2-2; D uncertain. Germline lookup yields CDR1 DFQATT and CDR2 SNEGSKA (reference sequence). Deletions cut 7 bases from V and 0 bases from J, with 12 bases between. The CDR3 loop spans 14 amino acids. CDR3 nucleotide sequence: TGCAGTGTGCCCCTCACTTCGAACACCGGGGAGCTGTTTTTT. This codes for CSVPLTSNTGELFF.

Many counts were recorded for this clonotype. The CDR3 loop reads CSASRGSEQYF. CDR3 DNA sequence: TGCAGTGCTAGTAGGGGTTCCGAGCAGTACTTC. The chain recombines TRBV20-1 with TRBJ2-7; D possibly corresponds to TRBD1 (5 bases). Trimming stripped 3 bases from V and 6 bases from J, with 9 bases between. CDR3 size: 11 residues. In germline, CDR1 is DFQATT, CDR2 SNEGSKA (reference sequence).

The table lists this clonotype with a few counts. The chain couples TRBV12-3 or TRBV12-4 to TRBJ2-5, with TRBD2 matching over 11 bases. The V segment lost 8 bases and the J segment 2 bases; nucleotides outside the gene matches: 16. This CDR3 has 18 amino acids. The CDR3 reads CASALVFSGLAVQETQYF. The CDR3 DNA reads TGTGCCAGCGCACTTGTATTTTCGGGACTAGCGGTTCAAGAGACCCAGTACTTC.

The sample holds a few counts of this clonotype. CDR3 bases: TGTGCCAGCAGCTTAGGGACTAGCGGGGGGGAGACCCAGTACTTC. It encodes CASSLGTSGGETQYF. This chain links TRBV3-1 with TRBJ2-5; 15 bases fit TRBD2. Losses at the gene ends were 5 bases for V and 5 bases for J; bases not matched to a gene: 3. Per the germline V gene, CDR1 is LGHDT and CDR2 is YNNKEL (reference sequence). The CDR3 length is 15 residues.

This clonotype was counted a few times. The chain carries TRBV10-3 and TRBJ2-7; D remains ambiguous. CDR3 length: 14 residues. The germline V gene has CDR1 ENHRY and CDR2 SYGVKD. Trimming took 1 base from V and 3 from J, leaving 10 bases between them. CDR3: CAISEYLSLYEQYF. CDR3 coding DNA: TGTGCCATCAGTGAGTACCTGTCTCTCTACGAGCAGTACTTC.

This clonotype has at least ten counts. The chain recombines TRBV11-2 with TRBJ1-1, with a tentative D call TRBD1 (6 bases). Trimming stripped 1 base from V and 2 bases from J, with 8 bases between. The germline V gene encodes CDR1 SGHAT and CDR2 FQNNGV. This CDR3 region has 14 residues. CDR3 protein: CASSLAGDNTEAFF. CDR3 nucleotide sequence: TGTGCCAGCAGCTTAGCAGGGGACAACACTGAAGCTTTCTTT.

This clonotype appeared a few times. The rearrangement uses TRBV7-2 and TRBJ1-5, with D possibly being TRBD1 (6 bases). The CDR3 spans 13 residues. The ends were cut back, 5 bases at V and 7 bases at J, with 12 bases in the middle. Germline CDR1 and CDR2: SGHTA and FQGNSA. The CDR3 sequence is CASSVRGGQPQHF. The CDR3 DNA follows: TGTGCCAGCAGCGTCAGGGGAGGCCAGCCCCAGCATTTT.

A few counts support this clonotype. The V and J genes are TRBV12-5 and TRBJ1-2, with TRBD1 identical over 12 bases. Germline V gene lookup returns CDR1 LGHNT and CDR2 FRNRAP. Trimming cost V 1 base and J 2 bases; bases outside gene matches: 8. The CDR3 spans 18 residues. Here the CDR3 reads CASGLAPGQGAQNYGYTF. The DNA of the CDR3 is TGTGCTAGTGGTTTGGCACCGGGACAGGGGGCGCAGAACTATGGCTACACCTTC.

This clonotype has a handful of counts. This chain joins TRBV6-2 or TRBV6-3 and TRBJ1-1; TRBD1 is a possible D gene (6 bases). Between the trimmed V and J ends, which lost 5 bases and 4 bases, there was a span of 11 bases. Per the germline V gene, CDR1 is MNHEY and CDR2 is SVGEGT. This CDR3 has 13 amino acids. The CDR3 nucleotides read TGTGCCAGCAGTCTGACAGGCCGCACTGAAGCTTTCTTT. This codes for CASSLTGRTEAFF.

By share, this clonotype ranks as large. Sequence at one end of the junction differs from germline and may be a read error. The rearrangement links TRBV6-1 to TRBJ2-7; D unresolved. This CDR3 has 12 residues. Per germline, CDR1 MNHNS and CDR2 SASEGT. The CDR3 region has the DNA TGTGCCAGCTGTGAGGTCTCCTACGAGCAGTACTTC. Amino acid sequence: CASCEVSYEQYF.

The table lists this clonotype with many counts. V usage is TRBV7-2 and J usage is TRBJ2-5, with D possibly called TRBD1 or TRBD2 (5 bases each). CDR1 is SGHTA, CDR2 FQGNSA, per germline. The CDR3 is 14 residues long. Trimming stripped 1 base from V and 5 bases from J, with 11 bases between. CDR3 nucleotide sequence: TGTGCCAGCAGCTTAGGAAACCGGGACGAGACCCAGTACTTC. It codes for CASSLGNRDETQYF.

There are many counts of this clonotype. The CDR3 loop reads CASSPGQGGGYTF. DNA for the CDR3: TGTGCCAGCAGCCCGGGACAGGGGGGTGGCTACACCTTC. The chain couples TRBV7-2 to TRBJ1-2; 11 nucleotides match TRBD1. V dropped 5 bases and J dropped 7; count of bases not matched to a gene: 3. The CDR3 runs to 13 residues. Per germline, CDR1 SGHTA and CDR2 FQGNSA. Drawing the rest from reference TRBV7-2 and TRBJ1-2, the complete variable domain is GAGVSQSPSNKVTEKGKDVELRCDPISGHTALYWYRQSLGQGLEFLIYFQGNSAPDKSGLPSDRFSAERTGGSVSTLTIQRTQQEDSAVYLCASSPGQGGGYTFGSGTRLTVV.

The chain combines TRBV24-1 with TRBJ2-3; no definite D call. Germline V gene lookup returns CDR1 KGHDR and CDR2 SFDVKD. The V end lost 3 bases, the J end lost 7 bases, and 10 bases lay between the germline ends. The CDR3 runs 13 residues. This CDR3 reads CATSDPPANTQYF. Here the CDR3 DNA reads TGTGCCACCAGTGATCCCCCGGCGAATACGCAGTATTTT.

The rearrangement links TRBV2 to TRBJ1-2; 9 bases align to TRBD1. The CDR3 runs to 16 residues. V lost 6 bases to trimming and J lost 12 bases; unmatched junction nucleotides: 20. Per germline, CDR1 SNHLY and CDR2 FYNNEI. CDR3 sequence reads: CASRRTGTGSRSIDTF. The DNA of the CDR3 is TGTGCCAGCAGGAGGACCGGGACAGGGAGCAGGAGTATCGACACCTTC.

This chain uses TRBV6-6 with TRBJ2-1; D unclear. Trimming removed 4 bases from V and 3 bases from J, with 7 bases in between. The CDR3 is made up of 13 amino acids. Germline loops: CDR1 MNHNY, CDR2 SVGAGI (reference sequence). For the CDR3, the DNA is TGTGCCAGCAGTTCTGAAAACTACAATGAGCAGTTCTTC. This translates into CASSSENYNEQFF.

The rearrangement links TRBV7-2 to TRBJ2-1; no clear D gene. Between the trimmed V and J ends, which lost 5 bases and 8 bases, there was a span of 13 bases. The CDR3 runs 13 residues. Germline CDR1 is SGHTA and CDR2 is FQGNSA. The DNA of the CDR3 is TGTGCCAGCAGCGCCAGCCTAGGGTATGAGCAGTTCTTC. The encoded protein is CASSASLGYEQFF. Filled out from reference TRBV7-2 and TRBJ2-1, the complete variable domain reads GAGVSQSPSNKVTEKGKDVELRCDPISGHTALYWYRQSLGQGLEFLIYFQGNSAPDKSGLPSDRFSAERTGGSVSTLTIQRTQQEDSAVYLCASSASLGYEQFFGPGTRLTVL.

The chain is built from TRBV23-1 and TRBJ2-5; D unclear. TRBV23-1 is an open reading frame whose function is uncertain. CDR3 length equals 11 residues. With 7 bases removed from V and 5 bases from J, the gap between germline ends came to 8 bases. In DNA form, the CDR3 reads TGCGCCAGCATGGGTGTTGAGACCCAGTACTTC. As protein: CASMGVETQYF.

This clonotype was detected only a few times. This chain connects TRBV11-2 to TRBJ2-3; no firm D call. The CDR3 runs to 16 residues. V was cut by 5 bases and J by 2 bases, with 17 bases left in between. CDR1 and CDR2 from the germline V gene are SGHAT and FQNNGV. This CDR3 is CASSALLSSPTDTQYF. CDR3 nucleotides: TGTGCCAGCAGCGCCCTCTTGAGCTCCCCCACAGATACGCAGTATTTT. The variable domain in full, with the rest retrieved from reference TRBV11-2 and TRBJ2-3, is EAGVAQSPRYKIIEKRQSVAFWCNPISGHATLYWYQQILGQGPKLLIQFQNNGVVDDSQLPKDRFSAERLKGVDSTLKIQPAKLEDSAVYLCASSALLSSPTDTQYFGPGTRLTVL.

Worth noting for this clonotype: Relative to the germline gene, one junction end is altered; a read error may explain this. The chain carries TRBV30 and TRBJ1-2; 8 nucleotides match TRBD1. The CDR3 is made up of 13 amino acids. The germline V gene has CDR1 GTSNPN and CDR2 SVGIG (reference sequence). The CDR3 coding sequence is TGTTCCTGGAGGGCGGACAGGGACTATGGCTACACCTTC. Its translation is CSWRADRDYGYTF.

This clonotype was detected ten times or more. This chain joins TRBV29-1 and TRBJ2-5, with 11 bases that match TRBD1. This CDR3 is 12 amino acids long. Trimming took 7 bases from V and 5 from J; bases not matched to a gene: 3. CDR1 SQVTM and CDR2 ANQGSEA come from the germline V gene. The DNA for the CDR3 is TGCAGCGCCGGGACAGGGGGTGAGACCCAGTACTTC. It codes for CSAGTGGETQYF.

The CDR3 bases are TGTGCCAGCAGCCAGCAGTGGAGTAGGAACTCTGGAAACACCATATATTTT. Translating it yields CASSQQWSRNSGNTIYF. The chain uses TRBV5-6 and TRBJ1-3; D not certain. The CDR3 contains 17 residues. Germline loops: CDR1 SGHDT, CDR2 YYEEEE. V shed 4 bases and J shed 0 bases, with 17 bases lying between them.

A few counts support this clonotype. The chain couples TRBV6-2 or TRBV6-3 to TRBJ1-2, with 10 nucleotides matching TRBD1. V lost 11 bases, J lost 3 bases, and 6 bases stayed unmatched. The CDR3 extends over 13 amino acids. CDR1 and CDR2 from the germline V gene are MNHEY and SVGEGT. CDR3 sequence reads: CAGDRGPYYGYTF. The CDR3, as DNA: TGTGCCGGTGACAGGGGGCCATACTATGGCTACACCTTC.

This clonotype was recorded a few times. The chain employs TRBV20-1 and TRBJ2-3, with 14 bases that match TRBD2. The J segment lost 4 bases and the V segment lost 5 bases, leaving 2 bases of the junction unmatched. Germline V gene data show CDR1 as DFQATT and CDR2 as SNEGSKA (reference sequence). This CDR3 is built from 14 residues. CDR3 bases: TGCAGTGCTCGACTAGCGGGGGGGCCAGATACGCAGTATTTT. It translates to CSARLAGGPDTQYF.